Below, one T cell receptor (beta chain) is given with its context. Trimming shortened V by 3 bases and J by 5 bases, and 19 bases separated the two germline ends. This CDR3 is 16 amino acids long. The germline V gene has CDR1 SGHDN and CDR2 FVKESK. The data are from a study of blood T cell repertoires in COVID-19. Overall study: COVID-19 samples, acute and convalescent, were from the United States, Italy and Spain. Sources were T cells, B-cell-depleted T cells, or PBMCs; the material itself was cDNA or gDNA.

The data were produced by immunoSEQ multiplex PCR, yet TCRdb's version contains in-frame clones alone and is incomplete. The data show 200,000 to 250,000 clones, 70% to 90% seen once. The sequencing input was peripheral blood. The origin of this receptor is a man aged 25 to 45 who had recovered from COVID-19. The chain couples TRBV14 to TRBJ1-2; D gene uncertain. The CDR3 is CASSHQAPSSLYGYTF. The CDR3 bases are TGTGCCAGCAGCCACCAGGCGCCCTCATCCCTTTATGGCTACACCTTC.